The 15 T cell receptor beta chains reported below all come from one sample, sequenced in a study of low-dose radiotherapy and immunotherapy resistance in tumors. Gene-specific TRAV and TRBV primers were used for first-strand cDNA, covering alpha and beta chains. The authors ran around 20 PCR cycles to amplify TCRs with a constant-region primer and V-primer adapter. TCRdb fed the reads into MiXCR, producing one record per CDR3 protein. Among tens of thousands of distinct CDR3 sequences listed, 26% were seen once. As for time point: before trial treatment. The source was PBMCs, collected before treatment. Receptors were obtained from a male donor with rectosigmoid adenocarcinoma.

This clonotype was counted ten times or more. The chain links TRBV9 to TRBJ2-2, with 10 bases matching TRBD1. Germline loops: CDR1 SGDLS, CDR2 YYNGEE. This CDR3 region has 15 residues. The junction had 4 bases not matched to a gene; V was cut back by 3 bases and J by 5 bases. CDR3 coding DNA: TGTGCCAGCAGCGGATGGACAGGGGGGACCGGGGAGCTGTTTTTT. Protein sequence: CASSGWTGGTGELFF.

This clonotype appeared many times. The chain has TRBV2 and TRBJ2-1, with 13 positions matching TRBD2. CDR1 and CDR2 (germline): SNHLY, FYNNEI. The trim removed 5 bases at V and 9 bases at J, leaving 7 bases unmatched. CDR3 size: 15 residues. CDR3 loop: CASSPRLAGGGEQFF. The CDR3 coding sequence is TGTGCCAGCAGTCCTCGACTAGCGGGAGGAGGTGAGCAGTTCTTC.

Ten or more counts support this clonotype. The chain combines TRBV6-2 or TRBV6-3 with TRBJ2-7; a weak D match, TRBD2 (6 bases). Between the trimmed V and J ends, which lost 4 bases and 3 bases, there was a span of 16 bases. CDR1 and CDR2 (germline): MNHEY, SVGEGT. The CDR3 consists of 15 residues. The CDR3 sequence: CASSSGGLSIYEQYF. Here the CDR3 DNA reads TGTGCCAGCAGTTCCGGGGGACTTAGCATCTACGAGCAGTACTTC.

Many counts were recorded for this clonotype. This chain uses TRBV7-8 with TRBJ2-5, with 12 bases lining up with TRBD2. CDR3 length: 18 amino acids. The trim removed 6 bases at V and 4 bases at J, leaving 15 bases unmatched. Germline V gives CDR1 SGHVS, CDR2 FQNEAQ. CDR3 protein: CASSSKTSGSGPPETQYF. The CDR3 nucleotides are TGTGCCAGCAGTTCAAAGACTAGCGGGAGTGGGCCCCCAGAGACCCAGTACTTC. Together with reference TRBV7-8 and TRBJ2-5, the CDR3 gives the full variable domain: GAGVSQSPRYKVAKRGQDVALRCDPISGHVSLFWYQQALGQGPEFLTYFQNEAQLDKSGLPSDRFFAERPEGSVSTLKIQRTQQEDSAVYLCASSSKTSGSGPPETQYFGPGTRLLVL.

This clonotype was picked up many times. This rearrangement joins TRBV28 to TRBJ2-1; D gene unclear. Per germline, CDR1 MDHEN and CDR2 SYDVKM. The V gene lost 5 bases and the J gene lost 9 bases, with 14 bases spanning the gap. CDR3 size: 13 residues. The CDR3 nucleotides are TGTGCCAGCAGTCATCCCGACCGGAGTGAGCAGTTCTTC. Translating gives CASSHPDRSEQFF. The complete variable domain, with remaining parts taken from reference TRBV28 and TRBJ2-1, reads DVKVTQSSRYLVKRTGEKVFLECVQDMDHENMFWYRQDPGLGLRLIYFSYDVKMKEKGDIPEGYSVSREKKERFSLILESASTNQTSMYLCASSHPDRSEQFFGPGTRLTVL.

This clonotype was seen repeatedly, ten times or more. The gene calls are TRBV5-1 and TRBJ2-7, with 8 bases lining up with TRBD1. With V trimmed by 7 bases and J by 5 bases, 14 bases remained unmatched. Germline V lookup: CDR1 SGHRS, CDR2 YFSETQ. CDR3 length: 15 residues. In nucleotides, the CDR3 is TGCGCCAGCCGGATGGCGTACAGGGGGATGCACGAGCAGTACTTC. It codes for CASRMAYRGMHEQYF.

At least ten counts were recorded for this clonotype. The chain recombines TRBV6-6 with TRBJ1-4; a possible D gene is TRBD1 (5 bases). CDR3 size: 15 residues. Germline V gene lookup returns CDR1 MNHNY and CDR2 SVGAGI (reference sequence). The V end lost 4 bases, the J end lost 0 bases, and 9 bases lay between the germline ends. CDR3 region: CASSSLRATNEKLFF. The CDR3 DNA reads as TGTGCCAGCAGTTCCCTCAGGGCAACTAATGAAAAACTGTTTTTT.

The sample holds many counts of this clonotype. J is TRBJ1-1 and V is TRBV5-4; the D gene is possibly TRBD1 (5 bases). V was clipped by 4 bases and J by 1 base, with 11 bases between them. The length of the CDR3 is 14 residues. The germline V gene encodes CDR1 SGHNT and CDR2 YYREEE (reference sequence). This CDR3 reads CASSPRVANTEAFF. In DNA form, the CDR3 reads TGTGCCAGCAGCCCCAGGGTTGCGAACACTGAAGCTTTCTTT.

This clonotype was seen ten or more times. The chain couples TRBV6-5 to TRBJ2-3, with 7 bases that match TRBD2. Trimming took 4 bases from V and 5 from J; bases not matched to a gene: 0. The CDR3 is 12 amino acids. From germline, CDR1 is MNHEY and CDR2 SVGAGI. The chain's CDR3 is CASSSGGDTQYF. CDR3 in DNA: TGTGCCAGCAGTTCGGGGGGAGATACGCAGTATTTT.

Many counts were recorded for this clonotype. This chain uses TRBV29-1 with TRBJ2-1; D ambiguous. Germline V gene lookup returns CDR1 SQVTM and CDR2 ANQGSEA. This CDR3 is 12 amino acids long. V dropped 1 base and J dropped 8 bases, with 9 bases sitting between them. Here the CDR3 reads CSVEVSGDEQFF. CDR3 nucleotide sequence: TGCAGCGTTGAAGTGAGTGGGGATGAGCAGTTCTTC.

This clonotype was detected ten times or more. The gene calls are TRBV3-1 and TRBJ2-4; 12 bases are shared with TRBD2. The V and J ends lost 4 bases and 1 base, in that order; junction bases with no gene match: 2. CDR1 LGHDT and CDR2 YNNKEL come from the germline V gene (reference sequence). The CDR3 contains 16 residues. CDR3 DNA: TGTGCCAGCAGCCTTGGGACTAGCGGGGCCAAAAACATTCAGTACTTC. Its translation: CASSLGTSGAKNIQYF.

This clonotype was picked up many times. The chain has TRBV20-1 and TRBJ1-6; D might be TRBD1 (5 bases). The V gene lost 5 bases and the J gene lost 0 bases, with 14 bases spanning the gap. The V gene's germline CDR1 is DFQATT and CDR2 SNEGSKA (reference sequence). The CDR3 length is 16 residues. The CDR3 spells CSALPAGNSYNSPLHF. DNA for the CDR3: TGCAGTGCTCTCCCGGCAGGGAACTCCTATAATTCACCCCTCCACTTT.

The sample holds many counts of this clonotype. V is TRBV7-8 and J is TRBJ2-3; TRBD2 might be the D (5 bases). There are 15 residues in the CDR3. CDR1 and CDR2 (germline): SGHVS, FQNEAQ. Trimming shortened V by 5 bases and J by 1 base, and 13 bases separated the two germline ends. The CDR3 reads CASSVRSAGTDTQYF. DNA of the CDR3: TGTGCCAGCAGCGTACGATCAGCGGGCACAGATACGCAGTATTTT.

This clonotype was counted at least ten times. The V gene is TRBV20-1, the J gene TRBJ2-5; D not resolved. The CDR3 is 15 amino acids. Trimming removed 2 bases from V and 5 bases from J, with 18 bases in between. Germline CDR1 is DFQATT and CDR2 is SNEGSKA (reference sequence). This CDR3 reads CSARPDSESGETQYF. In nucleotides, the CDR3 is TGCAGTGCTAGACCAGATTCGGAGAGTGGGGAGACCCAGTACTTC.

The V call is TRBV18, the J call TRBJ2-7; 10 bases are shared with TRBD1. Germline CDR1 and CDR2: KGHSH and LQKENI. The CDR3 spans 15 residues. Germline trimming cut 3 bases from V and 6 bases from J; bases unmatched to any gene: 8. In DNA form, the CDR3 reads TGTGCCAGCTCACCGTTGAGACAGGGGGCCTCCGAGCAGTACTTC. This gives the protein CASSPLRQGASEQYF.